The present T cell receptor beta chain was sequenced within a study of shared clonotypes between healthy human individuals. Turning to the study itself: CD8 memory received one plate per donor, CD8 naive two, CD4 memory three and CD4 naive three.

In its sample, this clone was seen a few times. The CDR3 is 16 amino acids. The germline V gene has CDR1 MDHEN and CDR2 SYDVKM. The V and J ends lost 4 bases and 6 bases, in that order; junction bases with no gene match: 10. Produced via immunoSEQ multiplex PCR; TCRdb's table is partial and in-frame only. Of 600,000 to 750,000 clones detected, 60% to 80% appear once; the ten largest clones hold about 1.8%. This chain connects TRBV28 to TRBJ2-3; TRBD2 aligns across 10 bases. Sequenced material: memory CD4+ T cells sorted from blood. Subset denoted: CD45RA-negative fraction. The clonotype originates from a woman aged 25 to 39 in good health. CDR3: CASSSPGAGGRDTQYF. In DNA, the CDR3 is TGTGCCAGCAGTTCCCCAGGAGCGGGGGGGCGGGATACGCAGTATTTT.